This T cell receptor (beta chain) comes out of a study of human T cells and chemical hapten exposure. Across the study: Each patch test put 0.01% DPC on the upper back, and results were read at 6 days.

CDR3 size: 13 residues. Germline V lookup: CDR1 MNHEY, CDR2 SVGEGT. V was clipped by 8 bases and J by 4 bases, with 11 bases between them. Study-wide points: The study found that DPC sensitization did not change TCRs above 1 in 1000 frequency.

In TCRdb, the RACE reads were re-called with MiXCR into one record per CDR3 protein. The profile covers about 190,000 distinct CDR3 sequences, with around 25% appearing a single time and under 2.5% taken by the ten largest. Regarding time point: patch test 3, about 24 weeks after DPC sensitization. The treatment was: therapeutic diphenylcyclopropenone sensitization with weekly scalp DPC. On this clonotype: What it binds is unknown.

The V and J genes are TRBV6-2 or TRBV6-3 and TRBJ2-2, with D unclear. Here the sequenced sample was whole blood, taken in connection with sensitization to the hapten diphenylcyclopropenone (DPC). This sequence originates from a middle-aged woman with alopecia areata. Some clones in this sample may be carry-over from other donors' samples. This chain's CDR3 is CASVRTGTGELFF. In DNA form, the CDR3 reads TGTGCCAGCGTCAGGACCGGCACCGGGGAGCTGTTTTTT.